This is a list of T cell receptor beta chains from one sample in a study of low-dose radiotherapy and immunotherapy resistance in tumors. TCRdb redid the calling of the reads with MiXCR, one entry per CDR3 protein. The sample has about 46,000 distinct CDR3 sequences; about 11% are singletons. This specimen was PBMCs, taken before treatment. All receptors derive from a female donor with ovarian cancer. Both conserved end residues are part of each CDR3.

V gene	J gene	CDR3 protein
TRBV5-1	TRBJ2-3	CASSLSQNTDTQYF
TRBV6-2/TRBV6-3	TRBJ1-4	CASRTGAEKLFF
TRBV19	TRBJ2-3	CAAPTGLSPDTQYF
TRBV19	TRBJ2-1	CASLRSATGTSYNEQFF
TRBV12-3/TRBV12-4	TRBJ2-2	CASSATSGIGTGELFF
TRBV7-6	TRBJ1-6	CASSFGGTGDSPLHF
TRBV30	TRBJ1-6	CACNPQGNSPLHF
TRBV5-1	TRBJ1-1	CASSLVGTATEAFF
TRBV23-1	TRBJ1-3	CASTRTGGGNTIYF
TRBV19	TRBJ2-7	CASKRTGWTGRDEQYF
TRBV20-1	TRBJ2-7	CSAREREATGSHIEQYF
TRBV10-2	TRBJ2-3	CASRASGDDTQYF
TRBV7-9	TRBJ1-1	CASSLGQSNTEAFF
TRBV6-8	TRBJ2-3	CASGRRQSPDTQYF
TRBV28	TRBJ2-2	CASSLGTGGRVGELFF
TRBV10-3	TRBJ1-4	CAISESKSTTNEKLFF
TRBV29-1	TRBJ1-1	CSVRDRAEAFF
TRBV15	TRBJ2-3	CATSSRGDTQYF
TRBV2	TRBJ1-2	CASSLGQGNGYTF
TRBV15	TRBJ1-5	CATSKSPGTSYQPQHF
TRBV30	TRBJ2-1	CAWSVPGLAGRNEQFF
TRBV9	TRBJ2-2	CASSVYAGELFF
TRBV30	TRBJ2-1	CAWSMDGTSGLDEQFF
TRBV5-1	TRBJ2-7	CASSPGTGAYEQYF
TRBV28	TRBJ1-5	CASSLESNQPQHF
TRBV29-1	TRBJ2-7	CSVRDTSYEQYF
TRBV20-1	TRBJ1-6	CSARSLDDSYNSPLHF
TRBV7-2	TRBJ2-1	CASSPGLAGALLYNEQFF